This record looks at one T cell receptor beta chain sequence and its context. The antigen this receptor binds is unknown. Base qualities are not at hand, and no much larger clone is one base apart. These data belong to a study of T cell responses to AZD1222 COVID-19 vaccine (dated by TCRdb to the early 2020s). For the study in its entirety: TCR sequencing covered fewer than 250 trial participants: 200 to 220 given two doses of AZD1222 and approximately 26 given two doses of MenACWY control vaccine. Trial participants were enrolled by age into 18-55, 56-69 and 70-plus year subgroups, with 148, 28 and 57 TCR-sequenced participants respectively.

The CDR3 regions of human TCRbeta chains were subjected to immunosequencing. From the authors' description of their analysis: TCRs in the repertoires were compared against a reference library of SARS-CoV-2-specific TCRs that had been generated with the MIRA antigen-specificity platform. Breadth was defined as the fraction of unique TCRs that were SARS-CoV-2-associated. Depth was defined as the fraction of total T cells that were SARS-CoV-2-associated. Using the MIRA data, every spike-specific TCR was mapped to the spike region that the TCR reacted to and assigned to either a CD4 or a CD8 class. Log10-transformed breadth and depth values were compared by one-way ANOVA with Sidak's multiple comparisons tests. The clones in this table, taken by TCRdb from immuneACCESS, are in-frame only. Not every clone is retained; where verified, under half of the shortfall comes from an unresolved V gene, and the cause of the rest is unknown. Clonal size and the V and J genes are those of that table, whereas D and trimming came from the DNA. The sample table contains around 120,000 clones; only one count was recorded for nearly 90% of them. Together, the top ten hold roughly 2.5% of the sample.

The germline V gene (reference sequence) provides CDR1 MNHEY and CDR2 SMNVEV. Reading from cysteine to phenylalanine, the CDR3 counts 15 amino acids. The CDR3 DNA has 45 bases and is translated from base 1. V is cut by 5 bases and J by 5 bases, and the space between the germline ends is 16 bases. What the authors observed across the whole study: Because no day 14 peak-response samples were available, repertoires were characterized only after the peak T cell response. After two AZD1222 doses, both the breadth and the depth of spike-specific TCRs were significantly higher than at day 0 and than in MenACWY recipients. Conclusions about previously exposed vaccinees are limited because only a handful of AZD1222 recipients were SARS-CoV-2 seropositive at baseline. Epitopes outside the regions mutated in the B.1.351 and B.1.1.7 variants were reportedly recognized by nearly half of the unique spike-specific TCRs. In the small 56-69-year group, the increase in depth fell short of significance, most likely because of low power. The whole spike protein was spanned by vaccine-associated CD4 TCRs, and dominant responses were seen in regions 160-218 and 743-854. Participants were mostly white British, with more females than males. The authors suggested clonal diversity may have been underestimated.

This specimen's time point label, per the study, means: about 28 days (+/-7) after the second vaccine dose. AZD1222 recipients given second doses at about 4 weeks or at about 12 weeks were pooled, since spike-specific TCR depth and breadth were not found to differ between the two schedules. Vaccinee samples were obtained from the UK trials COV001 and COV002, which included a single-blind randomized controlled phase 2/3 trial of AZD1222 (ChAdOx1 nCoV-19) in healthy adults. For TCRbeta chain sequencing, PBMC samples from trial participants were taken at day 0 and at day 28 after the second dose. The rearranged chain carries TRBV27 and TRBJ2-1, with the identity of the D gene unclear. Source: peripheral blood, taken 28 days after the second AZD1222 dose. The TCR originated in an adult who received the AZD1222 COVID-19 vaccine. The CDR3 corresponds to CASSQSYSPHNEQFF. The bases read TGTGCCAGCAGTCAGTCCTATAGCCCCCACAATGAGCAGTTCTTC.